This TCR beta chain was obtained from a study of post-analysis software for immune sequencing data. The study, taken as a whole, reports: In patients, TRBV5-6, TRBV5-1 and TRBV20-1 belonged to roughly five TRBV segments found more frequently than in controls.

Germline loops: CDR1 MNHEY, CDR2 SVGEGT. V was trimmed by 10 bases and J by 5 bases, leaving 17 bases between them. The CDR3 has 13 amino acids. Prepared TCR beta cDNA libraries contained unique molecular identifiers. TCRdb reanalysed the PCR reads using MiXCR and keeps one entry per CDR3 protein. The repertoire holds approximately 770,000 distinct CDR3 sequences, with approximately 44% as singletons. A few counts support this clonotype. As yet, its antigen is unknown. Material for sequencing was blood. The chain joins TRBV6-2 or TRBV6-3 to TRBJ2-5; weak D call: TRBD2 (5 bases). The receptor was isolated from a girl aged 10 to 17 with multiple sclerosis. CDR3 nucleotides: TGTGCCACCGGACGGGCGAGGGCGGAGACCCAGTACTTC. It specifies CATGRARAETQYF.